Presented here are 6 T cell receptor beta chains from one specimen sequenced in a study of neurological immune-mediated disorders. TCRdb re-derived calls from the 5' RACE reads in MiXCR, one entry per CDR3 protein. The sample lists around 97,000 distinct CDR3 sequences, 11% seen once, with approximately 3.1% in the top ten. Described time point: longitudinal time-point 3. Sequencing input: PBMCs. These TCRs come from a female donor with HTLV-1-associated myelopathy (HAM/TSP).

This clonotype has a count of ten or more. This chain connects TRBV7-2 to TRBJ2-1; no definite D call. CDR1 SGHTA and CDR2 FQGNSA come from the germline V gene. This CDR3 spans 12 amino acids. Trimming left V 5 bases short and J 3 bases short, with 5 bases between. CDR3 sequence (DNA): TGTGCCAGCAGCGATTACTACAATGAGCAGTTCTTC. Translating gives CASSDYYNEQFF.

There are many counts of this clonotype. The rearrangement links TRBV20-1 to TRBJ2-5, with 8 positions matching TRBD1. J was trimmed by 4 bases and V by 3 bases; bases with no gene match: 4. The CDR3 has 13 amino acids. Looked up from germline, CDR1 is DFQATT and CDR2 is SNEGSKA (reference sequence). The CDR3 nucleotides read TGCAGTGCTAGTCAAGACAGGGGAGAGACCCAGTACTTC. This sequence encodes CSASQDRGETQYF.

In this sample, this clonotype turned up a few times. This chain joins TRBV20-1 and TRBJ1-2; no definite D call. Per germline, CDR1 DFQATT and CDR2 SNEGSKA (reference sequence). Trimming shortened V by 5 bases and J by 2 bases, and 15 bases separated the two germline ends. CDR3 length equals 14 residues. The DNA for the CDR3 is TGCAGTGCTGCGATGGGATTGGGAAACTATGGCTACACCTTC. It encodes CSAAMGLGNYGYTF.

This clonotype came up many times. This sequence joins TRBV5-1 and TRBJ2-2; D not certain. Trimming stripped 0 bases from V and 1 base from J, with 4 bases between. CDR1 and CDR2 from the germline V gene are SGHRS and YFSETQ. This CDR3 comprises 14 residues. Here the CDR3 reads CASSLGRNTGELFF. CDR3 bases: TGCGCCAGCAGCTTGGGCCGGAACACCGGGGAGCTGTTTTTT.

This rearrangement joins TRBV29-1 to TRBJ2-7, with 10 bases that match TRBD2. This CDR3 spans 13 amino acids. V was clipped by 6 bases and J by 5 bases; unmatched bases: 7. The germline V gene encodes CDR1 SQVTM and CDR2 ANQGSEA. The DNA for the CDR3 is TGCAGCGTAAGAGCGGGGGGGCCGCACGAGCAGTACTTC. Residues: CSVRAGGPHEQYF.

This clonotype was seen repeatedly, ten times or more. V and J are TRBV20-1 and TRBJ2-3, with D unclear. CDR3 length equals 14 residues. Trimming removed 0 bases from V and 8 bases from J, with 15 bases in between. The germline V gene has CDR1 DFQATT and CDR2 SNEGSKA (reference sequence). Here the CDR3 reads CSARDFGPVSTQYF. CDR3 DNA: TGCAGTGCTAGAGATTTCGGGCCCGTGAGTACGCAGTATTTT.